Listed below are T cell receptor beta chains from one sample, sequenced in a study of T cells in Graves' hyperthyroidism and ophthalmopathy. Each CDR3 protein gets one entry after TCRdb re-called the multiplex PCR reads with MiXCR. The sample contains 550,000 to 700,000 distinct CDR3 sequences, 14% to 15% of which appear only once. Material: blood. Receptor source: a woman aged 40-49 years with Graves' ophthalmopathy. The CDR3 runs from the conserved cysteine through the conserved F or W. The order of the fields is J gene, D gene, clone size, V gene, CDR3 protein, CDR3 DNA. A D gene is named only where the DNA matches it firmly. The size field is filled for only some rows; it gives once, few, many or a size class.

J: TRBJ1-5; D: NA; size: many; V: TRBV7-9; CDR3: CASSLGGKPQHF; DNA: TGTGCCAGCAGCTTAGGGGGTAAGCCCCAGCATTTT
J: TRBJ1-2; D: NA; size: many; V: TRBV12-3/TRBV12-4; CDR3: CASSHWEEGDYGYTF; DNA: TGTGCCAGCAGTCACTGGGAGGAGGGGGACTATGGCTACACCTTC
J: TRBJ1-1; D: NA; size: many; V: TRBV12-5; CDR3: CASAGWELNAEAFF; DNA: TGTGCTAGTGCCGGATGGGAGCTGAACGCTGAAGCTTTCTTT
J: TRBJ2-5; D: NA; size: few; V: TRBV19; CDR3: CASSIAGLGKETQYF; DNA: TGTGCCAGTAGTATCGCAGGGCTCGGGAAGGAGACCCAGTACTTC
J: TRBJ2-7; D: NA; size: many; V: TRBV20-1; CDR3: CSASGATDSYEQYF; DNA: TGCAGTGCTAGCGGGGCGACTGACTCCTACGAGCAGTACTTC
J: TRBJ2-5; D: NA; size: many; V: TRBV7-9; CDR3: CASSQGTGDQETQYF; DNA: TGTGCCAGCAGCCAGGGGACGGGAGATCAAGAGACCCAGTACTTC
J: TRBJ2-5; D: NA; size: many; V: TRBV6-1; CDR3: CASRTYREREETQYF; DNA: TGTGCCAGCAGAACCTACAGGGAGCGGGAAGAGACCCAGTACTTC
J: TRBJ2-7; D: TRBD1; size: many; V: TRBV28; CDR3: CASSSTGGTTYEQYF; DNA: TGTGCCAGCAGTTCGACAGGGGGCACTACCTACGAGCAGTACTTC
J: TRBJ1-3; D: TRBD1; size: NA; V: TRBV11-2; CDR3: CASSLKIPGQSSGNTIYF; DNA: TGTGCCAGCAGCTTAAAAATCCCGGGACAGAGCTCTGGAAACACCATATATTTT
J: TRBJ1-1; D: TRBD1; size: many; V: TRBV12-3/TRBV12-4; CDR3: CASSDSTGHTEAFF; DNA: TGTGCCAGCAGCGACTCGACAGGGCACACTGAAGCTTTCTTT